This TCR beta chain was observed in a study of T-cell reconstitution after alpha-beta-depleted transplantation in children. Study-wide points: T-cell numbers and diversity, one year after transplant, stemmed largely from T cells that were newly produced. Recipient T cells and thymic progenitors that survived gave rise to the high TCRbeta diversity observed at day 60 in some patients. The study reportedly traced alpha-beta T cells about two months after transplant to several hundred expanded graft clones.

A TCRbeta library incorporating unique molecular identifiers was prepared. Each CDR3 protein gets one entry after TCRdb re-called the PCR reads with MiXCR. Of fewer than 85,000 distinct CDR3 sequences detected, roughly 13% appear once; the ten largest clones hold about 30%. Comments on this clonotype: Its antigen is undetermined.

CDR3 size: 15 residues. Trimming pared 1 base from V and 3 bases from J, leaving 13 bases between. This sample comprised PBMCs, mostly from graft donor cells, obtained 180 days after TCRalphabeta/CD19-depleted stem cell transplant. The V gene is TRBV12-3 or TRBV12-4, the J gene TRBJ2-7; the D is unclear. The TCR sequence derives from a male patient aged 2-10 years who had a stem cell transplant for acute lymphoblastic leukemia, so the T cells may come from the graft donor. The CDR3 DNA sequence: TGTGCCAGCAGTTTAGGCCATTCGAACGGCTACGAGCAGTACTTC. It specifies CASSLGHSNGYEQYF.